This T cell receptor beta chain is drawn from a study of cytomegalovirus exposure and HLA in healthy donors. Vbeta (60) and Jbeta (13) primers were used in the PCR. Clones were read by immunoSEQ multiplex PCR, and TCRdb kept only the in-frame ones, dropping some. The sample comprises around 140,000 clones, almost 85% of which are singletons, and about 1.5% rests with the top ten. Trimming removed 5 bases from V and 4 bases from J; junction bases left unmatched: 15. The germline V gene has CDR1 MNHEY and CDR2 SMNVEV (reference sequence). The CDR3 runs 18 residues. This clonotype originated in a man between 25 and 39 years old in good health and CMV-seropositive. Sequenced material: PBMCs. The rearrangement links TRBV27 to TRBJ1-2; 11 bases agree with TRBD1. DNA for the CDR3: TGTGCCAGCAGTCCCGTCCCGGGACAGGGGGAGTATCTCTATGGCTACACCTTC. Protein sequence: CASSPVPGQGEYLYGYTF.